This TCR beta chain was found in a study of blood T cell repertoires in COVID-19. Per the germline V gene, CDR1 is SNHLY and CDR2 is FYNNEI. The CDR3 is 14 amino acids. V lost 6 bases, J lost 7 bases, and 5 bases stayed unmatched. Original processing notes: Using reference gene primer amplification, nucleated cell counts were estimated. The method was immunoSEQ multiplex PCR; TCRdb's version includes in-frame clones alone and lacks a portion of them. That table supplies the V and J calls and clone size; D and trimming were determined from the DNA. This sample carries about 400,000 clones, about 88% of them seen once, and the ten largest clones take under 8.5%. It was during active infection that Seattle patients were enrolled and then longitudinally followed.

The specimen was peripheral blood. The origin of this receptor is a woman in her sixties or seventies with COVID-19, enrolled during active disease. This rearrangement joins TRBV2 to TRBJ1-6, with 8 bases matching TRBD1. The CDR3 sequence: CASRLGQANSPLHF. The CDR3, as DNA: TGTGCCAGCAGGTTGGGACAGGCGAATTCACCCCTCCACTTT. Based on the CDR3 plus reference TRBV2 and TRBJ1-6, the full variable domain is EPEVTQTPSHQVTQMGQEVILRCVPISNHLYFYWYRQILGQKVEFLVSFYNNEISEKSEIFDDQFSVERPDGSNFTLKIRSTKLEDSAMYFCASRLGQANSPLHFGNGTRLTVT.